Shown below are 15 T cell receptor beta chains from a single sample sequenced in a study of post-analysis software for immune sequencing data. Findings and caveats of the study: Roughly 5 TRBV segments (TRBV5-6, TRBV5-1 and TRBV20-1 among them) occurred more frequently in patients than in controls.

Unique-molecular-identifier-tagged TCR beta cDNA libraries were used. Using its own MiXCR run on the PCR reads, TCRdb lists one record per CDR3 protein. Found here are around 400,000 distinct CDR3 sequences, about 39% of them singletons; the top ten hold around 8%. No antigens are known for them. The sequencing input was blood. The receptors originated from a girl under 10 years old with multiple sclerosis.

The J gene is TRBJ1-1, the V gene TRBV7-9; no reliable D call. Trimming pared 3 bases from V and 0 bases from J, leaving 2 bases between. The CDR3 consists of 12 residues. Germline CDR1 reads SEHNR; CDR2 reads FQNEAQ (reference sequence). The CDR3 DNA reads TGTGCCAGCAGCTTGATGAACACTGAAGCTTTCTTT. It yields the protein CASSLMNTEAFF.

This clonotype has ten or more counts. The V and J genes are TRBV6-5 and TRBJ2-7; no reliable D call. Germline CDR1 is MNHEY and CDR2 is SVGAGI. The CDR3 spans 14 residues. V shed 5 bases and J shed 6 bases, with 17 bases lying between them. The DNA of the CDR3 is TGTGCCAGCAGTCCGGGTGTATTGGGTGGCGAGCAGTACTTC. Amino acids: CASSPGVLGGEQYF.

This clonotype occurred many times. The genes are TRBV7-2 and TRBJ2-5; D remains unclear. The ends were cut back, 2 bases at V and 3 bases at J, with 7 bases in the middle. The CDR3 has 13 residues. In germline, CDR1 is SGHTA, CDR2 FQGNSA. Here the CDR3 DNA reads TGTGCCAGCAGCTTAACTCGGGAAGAGACCCAGTACTTC. Amino acids: CASSLTREETQYF.

Comments on this clonotype: The junction departs from the called germline gene at one end, perhaps through a read error. The CDR3 loop reads CVSSLFGLPSYEQYF. CDR3 sequence (DNA): TGTGTCAGCAGCTTATTTGGACTCCCCTCCTACGAGCAGTACTTC. The chain has TRBV11-2 and TRBJ2-7, with a weak D call TRBD2 (5 bases). The CDR3 has 15 residues. The germline V gene encodes CDR1 SGHAT and CDR2 FQNNGV.

This clonotype came up a few times. The chain is built from TRBV20-1 and TRBJ2-3; TRBD2 might be the D (6 bases). V was shortened by 6 bases and J by 3 bases, with 16 bases between the two germline ends. CDR3 length equals 14 residues. The germline gives CDR1 DFQATT, CDR2 SNEGSKA (reference sequence). CDR3 sequence reads: CSARGRWATDTQYF. Written as DNA, the CDR3 is TGCAGTGCCCGGGGGAGGTGGGCGACAGATACGCAGTATTTT.

The gene calls are TRBV5-1 and TRBJ2-5; TRBD1 aligns across 10 bases. The better agreement between TRBJ2-7 and the DNA end casts doubt on the J call. The CDR3 totals 14 residues. CDR1 SGHRS and CDR2 YFSETQ come from the germline V gene. As DNA, the CDR3 is TGCGCCAGCAGCGCAGACAGGGGGCTTCGCGAGCAGTACTTC. Translating gives CASSADRGLREQYF.

The chain employs TRBV2 and TRBJ1-2, with 9 bases fitting TRBD1. The CDR3 consists of 15 residues. Germline values: CDR1 SNHLY, CDR2 FYNNEI. The J segment lost 5 bases and the V segment lost 0 bases, leaving 4 bases of the junction unmatched. CDR3 protein: CASSEARQGVYGYTF. In DNA, the CDR3 is TGTGCCAGCAGTGAAGCCCGACAGGGGGTTTATGGCTACACCTTC.

The chain is built from TRBV6-5 and TRBJ2-7, with 9 bases lining up with TRBD1. The CDR3 spans 15 residues. Germline CDR1 reads MNHEY; CDR2 reads SVGAGI. V lost 2 bases, J lost 3 bases, and 5 bases stayed unmatched. The CDR3 DNA reads TGTGCCAGCAGTTACAACCGGGACAGGGTCTACGAGCAGTACTTC. Translation: CASSYNRDRVYEQYF.

The V call is TRBV20-1, the J call TRBJ2-7, with D perhaps matching TRBD1 or TRBD2 (5 bases each). The CDR3 sequence is 13 residues long. Germline V gives CDR1 DFQATT, CDR2 SNEGSKA (reference sequence). Trimming cost V 0 bases and J 5 bases, with 11 bases left between them. The CDR3 spells CSARDSRGHEQYF. The CDR3, as DNA: TGCAGTGCTAGAGATTCTAGGGGACACGAGCAGTACTTC.

This rearrangement joins TRBV4-1 to TRBJ2-7; the D call may be TRBD1 or TRBD2 (5 bases each). Looked up from germline, CDR1 is MGHRA and CDR2 is YSYEKL. Trimming took 2 bases from V and 3 from J, leaving 17 bases between them. The CDR3 has 16 residues. Here the CDR3 DNA reads TGCGCCAGCAGCCAACGGGGCCAGACAACCTTCTACGAGCAGTACTTC. Residues: CASSQRGQTTFYEQYF.

The rearrangement joins TRBV7-9 to TRBJ2-5; D gene unclear. Germline CDR1 is SEHNR and CDR2 is FQNEAQ (reference sequence). The V and J ends lost 4 bases and 5 bases respectively, with 14 bases between them. This CDR3 has 14 residues. The DNA for the CDR3 is TGTGCCAGCAGCTCCCAGGAAGGGTTGGAGACCCAGTACTTC. Translation gives CASSSQEGLETQYF. Filled out from reference TRBV7-9 and TRBJ2-5, the complete variable domain reads DTGVSQNPRHKITKRGQNVTFRCDPISEHNRLYWYRQTLGQGPEFLTYFQNEAQLEKSRLLSDRFSAERPKGSFSTLEIQRTEQGDSAMYLCASSSQEGLETQYFGPGTRLLVL.

The chain has TRBV28 and TRBJ2-3, with 10 nucleotides matching TRBD2. After removal of 6 bases from V and 4 bases from J, the junction contained 13 bases not matched to a gene. The CDR3 totals 17 residues. Per the germline V gene, CDR1 is MDHEN and CDR2 is SYDVKM. This CDR3 is CASSPPGLARSSDTQYF. CDR3 DNA: TGTGCCAGCAGCCCCCCGGGACTAGCGAGGTCGTCAGATACGCAGTATTTT.

The genes are TRBV20-1 and TRBJ2-5; no firm D call. CDR3 length: 16 residues. Germline CDR1 and CDR2: DFQATT and SNEGSKA (reference sequence). V was cut by 0 bases and J by 2 bases, with 16 bases left in between. The CDR3 region has the DNA TGCAGTGCTAGAGATTGGACGTTGGGTCTGCAAGAGACCCAGTACTTC. Its translation is CSARDWTLGLQETQYF.

A note on this clonotype: At one end, the junction sequence differs from germline, possibly due to a read error. The chain couples TRBV11-1 to TRBJ1-1; no clear D gene. The germline gives CDR1 SGHAT, CDR2 FQDESV (reference sequence). There are 13 residues in the CDR3. The CDR3 DNA reads TGTGCCAGCAGCTTAGTCCGGAACACTAAAGCTTTCTTT. Protein sequence: CASSLVRNTKAFF.

The V and J genes are TRBV5-1 and TRBJ2-1, with D tentatively TRBD1 (6 bases). Trimming cost V 2 bases and J 5 bases, with 23 bases left between them. Germline V gene data show CDR1 as SGHRS and CDR2 as YFSETQ. CDR3 length: 18 amino acids. Here the CDR3 DNA reads TGCGCCAGCAGCTTAAGGACTTGGGACACCGGGGTTGACAATGAGCAGTTCTTC. Translation gives CASSLRTWDTGVDNEQFF.